This entry is about one TCR beta chain. What it binds is not known. The sample belongs to a study of T-cell reconstitution after alpha-beta-depleted transplantation in children. General observations from the study: T-cell counts and diversity were attributed mostly to newly produced T cells one year after transplant. Approximately two months post-transplant, alpha-beta T cells reportedly originated from several hundred expanded graft clones. Where some patients showed high TCRbeta diversity at day 60, it came from recipient T cells and thymic progenitors that had survived.

Unique molecular identifiers featured in how the TCRbeta library was prepared. TCRdb reprocessed the PCR reads via MiXCR and lists one record per CDR3 protein. This sample has some 600,000 distinct CDR3 sequences, with 10% to 15% found just once. Germline loops: CDR1 SQVTM, CDR2 ANQGSEA. The germline V and J ends were trimmed by 6 bases and 8 bases, with 14 bases remaining between them. The CDR3 totals 12 residues. The sequencing used PBMCs, mostly from graft donor cells, collected 360 days after TCRalphabeta/CD19-depleted stem cell transplant. V gene TRBV29-1 combines with J gene TRBJ2-1; D possibly corresponds to TRBD2 (5 bases). This TCR derives from a male patient between 5 and 17 years old who had a stem cell transplant for acute myeloid leukemia, so the T cells may come from the graft donor. The CDR3 bases are TGCAGCGTGGAGTTGAGGGTCCATGAGCAGTTCTTC. Amino acid sequence: CSVELRVHEQFF.